The clone carrying this TCR beta chain was seen more than once but under ten times. Its antigen remains unidentified. The sample originates from a study of post-analysis software for immune sequencing data. Regarding the study as a whole: Patients carried a handful of TRBV segments more frequently than controls did, and TRBV5-6, TRBV5-1 and TRBV20-1 were among them.

J was trimmed by 4 bases and V by 7 bases; bases with no gene match: 7. The CDR3 sequence is 14 residues long. The V gene's germline CDR1 is ENHRY and CDR2 SYGVKD. Included in the TCR beta cDNA libraries were unique molecular identifiers. TCRdb re-analysed the PCR reads in MiXCR, keeping a single row per CDR3 protein. Among hundreds of thousands of distinct CDR3 sequences, around 40% were seen once, and the ten largest hold more than 1.5%. The clonotype was recovered from a girl between 5 and 17 years old with multiple sclerosis. The sample comprised blood. The genes are TRBV10-3 and TRBJ2-5, with 9 bases lining up with TRBD1. DNA of the CDR3: TGTGCCATCACCCCCGGACAGGGGACAGAGACCCAGTACTTC. It specifies CAITPGQGTETQYF.